The clone carrying this TCR beta chain appeared many times. Its specificity is not known. The sample belongs to a study of early T cells in non-severe SARS-CoV-2 infection. Study-level background: With bulk RNA from unsorted whole blood as input, sequencing yielded unpaired chains. General study findings and limits: Lookups in VDJdb leaned toward anti-spike CD8 responses and missed private and CD4 specificities.

Attachment of unique molecular identifiers was made to individual cDNA molecules. From the 5' RACE reads, TCRdb called clonotypes with MiXCR, one entry per CDR3 protein. This sample yields about 46,000 distinct CDR3 sequences, of which 5.4% are seen a single time; approximately 5.4% belongs to the top ten. This CDR3 spans 16 amino acids. Germline V gives CDR1 KGHSH, CDR2 LQKENI. V dropped 1 base and J dropped 1 base, with 13 bases sitting between them. The sequence was collected from an adult who was a healthcare worker with PCR-confirmed SARS-CoV-2 infection or an uninfected control (not recorded which). This sample comprised whole blood, obtained at baseline. The rearrangement joins TRBV18 to TRBJ1-1; a weak D match, TRBD1 (6 bases). Written as DNA, the CDR3 is TGTGCCAGCTCACCACGGTCGGGACAACAGAACACTGAAGCTTTCTTT. It encodes CASSPRSGQQNTEAFF.